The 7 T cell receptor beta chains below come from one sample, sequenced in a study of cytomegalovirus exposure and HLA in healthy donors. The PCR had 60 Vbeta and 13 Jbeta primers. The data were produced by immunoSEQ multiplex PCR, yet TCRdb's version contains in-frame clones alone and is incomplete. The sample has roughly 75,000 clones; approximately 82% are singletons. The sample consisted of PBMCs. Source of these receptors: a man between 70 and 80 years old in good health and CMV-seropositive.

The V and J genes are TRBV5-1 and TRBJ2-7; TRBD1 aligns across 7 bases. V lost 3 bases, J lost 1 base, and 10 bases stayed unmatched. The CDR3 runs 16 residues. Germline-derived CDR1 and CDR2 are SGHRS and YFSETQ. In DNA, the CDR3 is TGCGCCAGCAGCTATCCTTTGACAGGGCAATCCTACGAGCAGTACTTC. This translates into CASSYPLTGQSYEQYF.

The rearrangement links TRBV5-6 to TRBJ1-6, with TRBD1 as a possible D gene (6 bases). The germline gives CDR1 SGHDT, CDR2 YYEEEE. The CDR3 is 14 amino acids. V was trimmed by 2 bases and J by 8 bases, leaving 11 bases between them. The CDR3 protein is CASSFAGADSPLHF. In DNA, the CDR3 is TGTGCCAGCAGCTTTGCAGGGGCTGATTCACCCCTCCACTTT.

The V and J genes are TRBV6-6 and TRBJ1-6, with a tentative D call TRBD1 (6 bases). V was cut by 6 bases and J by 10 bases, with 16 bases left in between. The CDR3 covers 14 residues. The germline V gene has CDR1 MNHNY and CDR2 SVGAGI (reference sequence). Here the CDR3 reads CASSLAGEGSPLHF. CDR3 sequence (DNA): TGTGCCAGCAGCCTGGCAGGGGAAGGCTCACCCCTCCACTTT.

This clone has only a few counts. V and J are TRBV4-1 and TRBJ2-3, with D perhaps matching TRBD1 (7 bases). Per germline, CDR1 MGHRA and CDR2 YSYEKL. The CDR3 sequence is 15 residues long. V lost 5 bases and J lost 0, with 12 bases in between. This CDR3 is CASSRGDSSTDTQYF. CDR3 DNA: TGCGCCAGCAGCAGGGGGGACAGTAGCACAGATACGCAGTATTTT.

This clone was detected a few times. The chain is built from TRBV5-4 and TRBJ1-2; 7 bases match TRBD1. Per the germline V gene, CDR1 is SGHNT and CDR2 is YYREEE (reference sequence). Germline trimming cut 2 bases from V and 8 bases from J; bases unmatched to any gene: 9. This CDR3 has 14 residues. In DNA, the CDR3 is TGTGCCAGCAGCTTCGTTGAGGGGGCTTCGGGCTACACCTTC. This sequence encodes CASSFVEGASGYTF.

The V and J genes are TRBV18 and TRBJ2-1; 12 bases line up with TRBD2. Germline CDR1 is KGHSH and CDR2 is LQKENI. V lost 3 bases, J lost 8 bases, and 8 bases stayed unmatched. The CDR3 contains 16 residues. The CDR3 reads CASSPLTSGSRYEQFF. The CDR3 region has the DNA TGTGCCAGCTCACCCCTGACTAGCGGGAGTAGGTATGAGCAGTTCTTC.

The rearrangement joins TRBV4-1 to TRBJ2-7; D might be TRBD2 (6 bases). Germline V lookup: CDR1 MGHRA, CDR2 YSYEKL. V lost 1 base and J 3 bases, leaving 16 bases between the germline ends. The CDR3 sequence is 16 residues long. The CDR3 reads CASSQGVGGTYYEQYF. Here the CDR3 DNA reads TGCGCCAGCAGCCAAGGGGTGGGGGGAACCTACTACGAGCAGTACTTC.